A selection of T cell receptor beta chains follows, all from one sample in a study of sequential checkpoint blockade in melanoma. Sequencing was performed with immunoSEQ multiplex PCR; in TCRdb, only in-frame clones are kept and a portion is missing. This sample has more than 30,000 clones; about 88% occur once, and the top ten carry more than 20%. This specimen was CD8+ T cells sorted from blood (inferred from file names), taken from a patient given nivolumab and ipilimumab in sequence. These receptors all stem from a human donor with melanoma. Each CDR3 is given with its conserved first and last residue. Each record gives: D gene, V gene, clone size, J gene, CDR3 DNA, CDR3 protein. A D gene is named only where the DNA matches it firmly. Clone size is not always given. Where it is, it says once, few, many or a class for expanded clones.

d_call: TRBD1
v_call: TRBV11-3
clone_size: few
j_call: TRBJ2-7
cdr3_nt: TGTGCCAGCAGCCTTGGGACAGTTCCCTCCTACGAGCAGTACTTC
cdr3_aa: CASSLGTVPSYEQYF

d_call: TRBD2
v_call: TRBV5-8
clone_size: NA
j_call: TRBJ2-3
cdr3_nt: TGTGCCAGCAGCTTGGCTCGGCTAGCGGGGGGGGAGGATACGCAGTATTTT
cdr3_aa: CASSLARLAGGEDTQYF

d_call: NA
v_call: TRBV6-5
clone_size: NA
j_call: TRBJ1-1
cdr3_nt: TGTGCCAGCACTGCCTCCCTAGGGAGCACTGAAGCTTTCTTT
cdr3_aa: CASTASLGSTEAFF

d_call: TRBD2
v_call: TRBV4-3
clone_size: NA
j_call: TRBJ2-3
cdr3_nt: TGCGCCAGCGCCCCCGCGGCCCTAGCGGGGGGGGTCCCAGATACGCAGTATTTT
cdr3_aa: CASAPAALAGGVPDTQYF

d_call: NA
v_call: TRBV7-9
clone_size: NA
j_call: TRBJ2-1
cdr3_nt: TGTGCCAGCAGCATTTCCCCTCTAGACTCCTACAATGAGCAGTTCTTC
cdr3_aa: CASSISPLDSYNEQFF

d_call: NA
v_call: TRBV28
clone_size: NA
j_call: TRBJ2-3
cdr3_nt: TGTGCCAGCAGTTTATCGCTTGTGGGACAACCAAGCACAGATACGCAGTATTTT
cdr3_aa: CASSLSLVGQPSTDTQYF

d_call: TRBD2
v_call: TRBV28
clone_size: NA
j_call: TRBJ2-3
cdr3_nt: TGTGCCAGCAGTCATACCATAAGACTAGCGAGAGGGACAGATACGCAGTATTTT
cdr3_aa: CASSHTIRLARGTDTQYF

d_call: TRBD1
v_call: TRBV28
clone_size: once
j_call: TRBJ2-1
cdr3_nt: TGTGCCAGCAGTTTATCAACAGGGGGCGGGTACAATGAGCAGTTCTTC
cdr3_aa: CASSLSTGGGYNEQFF

d_call: NA
v_call: TRBV6-6
clone_size: NA
j_call: TRBJ2-7
cdr3_nt: TGTGCCAGCAGCGAGGAGGGCCGAACTGGGGAGCAGTACTTC
cdr3_aa: CASSEEGRTGEQYF

d_call: TRBD2
v_call: TRBV9
clone_size: NA
j_call: TRBJ2-3
cdr3_nt: TGTGCCAGCAGCCCTTCTAGCGGCAGCACAGATACGCAGTATTTT
cdr3_aa: CASSPSSGSTDTQYF

d_call: NA
v_call: TRBV27
clone_size: NA
j_call: TRBJ2-7
cdr3_nt: TGTGCCAGCAGTTTAATGCGGGGGCAAGTCGAGCAGTACTTC
cdr3_aa: CASSLMRGQVEQYF

d_call: NA
v_call: TRBV6-5
clone_size: NA
j_call: TRBJ2-7
cdr3_nt: TGTGCCAGCAGTCACTCGGCGGGATCCTACGAGCAGTACTTC
cdr3_aa: CASSHSAGSYEQYF

d_call: NA
v_call: TRBV27
clone_size: NA
j_call: TRBJ2-7
cdr3_nt: TGTGCCAGCAGTTTAAGGCCAGGGTCATACTACGAGCAGTACTTC
cdr3_aa: CASSLRPGSYYEQYF

d_call: TRBD2
v_call: TRBV11-2
clone_size: NA
j_call: TRBJ2-5
cdr3_nt: TGTGCCAGCAGCTTAGGGACTAGCGGGGGCTACCAAGAGACCCAGTACTTC
cdr3_aa: CASSLGTSGGYQETQYF

d_call: NA
v_call: TRBV19
clone_size: once
j_call: TRBJ2-7
cdr3_nt: TGTGCCAGTAGTATTCTAATCGACAGAGCCTACGAGCAGTACTTC
cdr3_aa: CASSILIDRAYEQYF

d_call: NA
v_call: TRBV10-3
clone_size: NA
j_call: TRBJ2-5
cdr3_nt: TGTGCCACTCGAACGACAGTGAACAAGAGGACCCAGTACTTC
cdr3_aa: CATRTTVNKRTQYF

d_call: TRBD2
v_call: TRBV7-2
clone_size: NA
j_call: TRBJ2-7
cdr3_nt: TGTGCCAGCAGCTTAGTCCCTAGCGGGAGCTTGTACGAGCAGTACTTC
cdr3_aa: CASSLVPSGSLYEQYF

d_call: NA
v_call: TRBV9
clone_size: NA
j_call: TRBJ1-2
cdr3_nt: TGTGCCAGCAGCCCAGACGGTCGGGGCTATGGCTACACCTTC
cdr3_aa: CASSPDGRGYGYTF

d_call: TRBD1
v_call: TRBV14
clone_size: NA
j_call: TRBJ1-4
cdr3_nt: TGTGCCAGCAGCCAATGGGGGACAGGTGGGGGAAAACTGTTTTTT
cdr3_aa: CASSQWGTGGGKLFF

d_call: NA
v_call: TRBV11-2
clone_size: NA
j_call: TRBJ2-7
cdr3_nt: TGTGCCAGCACCCAGGGACTGAGCTCCTACGAGCAGTACTTC
cdr3_aa: CASTQGLSSYEQYF

d_call: TRBD1
v_call: TRBV4-1
clone_size: NA
j_call: TRBJ1-4
cdr3_nt: TGCGCCAGCAGCAAAGGGACAGCTGGGGAAAAACTGTTTTTT
cdr3_aa: CASSKGTAGEKLFF